This T cell receptor (beta chain) comes out of a study of T cell responses to AZD1222 COVID-19 vaccine. Assay used: immunoSEQ multiplex PCR; TCRdb lists only in-frame clones, some missing. The profile shows roughly 130,000 clones, over 75% of them singletons. CDR1 is SEHNR, CDR2 FQNEAQ, per germline (reference sequence). The V gene end was trimmed by 3 bases and the J gene end by 6 bases; junction bases not matched to a gene: 9. CDR3 length: 15 amino acids. The chain combines TRBV7-9 with TRBJ2-3, with TRBD1 identical over 7 bases. The receptor comes from an adult in good health. The input for sequencing was peripheral blood, taken on day 0 of MenACWY control vaccination. CDR3 loop: CASSLRGPTQDTQYF. DNA for the CDR3: TGTGCCAGCAGCTTGAGGGGGCCCACACAGGATACGCAGTATTTT.